Included here is one T cell receptor beta chain sequence, with context. Its antigen specificity is not known. It has no much larger one-base neighbor in the sample; base qualities were not kept. The CDR3 regions of human TCRbeta chains were analyzed by immunosequencing. The original pipeline was this. TCRs in the repertoires were compared against a reference library of SARS-CoV-2-specific TCRs that had been generated with the MIRA antigen-specificity platform. Breadth was defined as the fraction of unique TCRs that were SARS-CoV-2-associated. Depth was defined as the fraction of total T cells that were SARS-CoV-2-associated. Using the MIRA data, each spike-specific TCR was mapped to the spike region that the TCR reacts to and placed in a CD4 or CD8 class. Log10-transformed breadth and depth values were compared by one-way ANOVA with Sidak's multiple comparisons tests. The table comes from immuneACCESS by way of TCRdb, which keeps in-frame sequences with V and J called. Part of the clones is missing from these tables; in studies checked, under half for an unresolved V gene and the rest for unknown reasons. That table furnishes V, J and clone size, whereas the DNA furnished D and trimming. The sample table records 75,000 to 85,000 clones; more than 90% of these occur just once. 4.2% of the sample rests with the top ten.

These data are taken from a study of T cell responses to AZD1222 COVID-19 vaccine (dated by TCRdb to about 2021). Background on the whole study: AZD1222 recipients with second doses at about 4 weeks or about 12 weeks were pooled, because spike-specific TCR depth and breadth did not differ between schedules. A total of 233 trial participants underwent TCR sequencing, of whom approximately 200 had received two doses of AZD1222 and 26 had received two doses of the MenACWY control vaccine. Enrollment into the trials was organized by age into subgroups of 18-55, 56-69 and 70-plus years, and those subgroups contained roughly 140, 27 and 60 TCR-sequenced participants, respectively.

Overall results and qualifications from the work: The whole spike protein was spanned by vaccine-associated CD4 TCRs, and dominant responses were seen in regions 160-218 and 743-854. Spike-specific TCR breadth and depth rose significantly after two AZD1222 doses compared with day 0 and with MenACWY recipients. Nearly half of unique spike-specific TCRs reportedly recognized epitopes outside regions mutated in the B.1.351 and B.1.1.7 variants. Participants were mostly white British, with more females than males. The authors suggested clonal diversity may have been underestimated. Because no day 14 peak-response samples were available, the repertoires could be characterized only after the peak T cell response. Only five to seven AZD1222 recipients were SARS-CoV-2 seropositive at baseline, limiting conclusions about previously exposed vaccinees. In the small 56-69-year group, the increase in depth fell short of significance, most likely because of low power.

The CDR3 covers 15 residues, taking in both the cysteine and the phenylalanine. Of the read, only the CDR3 DNA is kept; its 45 bases are in frame from base 1. The germline V gene specifies SNHLY as CDR1 and FYNNEI as CDR2. Cut back by 6 bases and 4 bases, the V and J ends lie 18 bases apart. The meaning of the sample's time point label: baseline before first vaccination. Samples from vaccinated people were obtained from the UK trials COV001 and COV002, which included a single-blind randomized controlled phase 2/3 trial of AZD1222 (ChAdOx1 nCoV-19) in healthy adults. Trial participant PBMC samples were collected at day 0 and day 28 after the second dose for TCRbeta chain sequencing.

The chain uses TRBV2 and TRBJ1-2, with no confidently assigned D gene. This specimen consisted of peripheral blood, obtained on day 0 of AZD1222 vaccination. This sequence was found in an adult in good health. The CDR3 region: CASRDKRAVLYGYTF. The nucleotides are TGTGCCAGCAGGGATAAGAGGGCAGTCCTCTATGGCTACACCTTC. The CDR3, completed at both ends by the reference TRBV2 and TRBJ1-2 genes, gives the full variable domain EPEVTQTPSHQVTQMGQEVILRCVPISNHLYFYWYRQILGQKVEFLVSFYNNEISEKSEIFDDQFSVERPDGSNFTLKIRSTKLEDSAMYFCASRDKRAVLYGYTFGSGTRLTVV.